What follows describes a single TCR beta chain. The antigen this receptor binds is unknown. Qualities for individual bases were not recorded, and no much larger clone is one base off. The data belong to a study of control samples from healthy donors and cancer patients (dated by TCRdb to 2019 to 2021). Libraries were constructed by the immunoSEQ multiplex PCR assay. TCRdb limited this immuneACCESS table to in-frame rearrangements with V and J called. A share of clones is missing; checked studies link under half to unresolved V genes, and the rest is unexplained. The sample table lists roughly 180,000 clones, 94% of them with a count of one. The biggest ten clones account for around 1.3% of the sample. V drops 4 bases and J drops 5 bases, leaving 11 bases in between. CDR1 and CDR2 were assigned from the germline V gene as LGHNA and YNFKEQ. Including cysteine and phenylalanine, the CDR3 has 13 amino acids. The retained sequence is limited to the CDR3, 39 bases, with the frame set at the first base.

The sequence derives from a woman younger than 35 in good health. This sequence uses TRBV4-2 and TRBJ1-2; TRBD1 could be the D gene, as 5 bases match. Sequencing used blood. The sequenced DNA: TGTGCCAGCAGCCTTACCCGGGGGTATGGCTACACCTTC. This gives the protein CASSLTRGYGYTF.